The text below deals with one T cell receptor (beta chain). This clonotype was detected a few times. Its antigen has not been determined. No much larger clone is present one base from it, and per-base qualities are unavailable. This sample was taken from a study of T cells in Graves' hyperthyroidism and ophthalmopathy (dated by TCRdb to between 2018 and 2021). Looking at the study overall: Peripheral blood was sampled at the time of initial diagnosis, prior to any treatment. To identify TCR V-J signatures that set the groups apart, the researchers used a discovery cohort of about a hundred patients, made up of roughly 45 with Graves' ophthalmopathy and some 58 with stable Graves' hyperthyroidism. Prospective prediction of ophthalmopathy was tested in an independent validation cohort of 18 to 20 hyperthyroidism patients and 15 to 17 patients who later progressed to ophthalmopathy. The 90 or so discovery patients were randomly split 7:3 into training and test sets. In addition, the study compared T-cell repertoires in thyroid tissue and in blood from 6 or 7 Graves' hyperthyroidism patients. After sampling, hyperthyroidism patients received methimazole starting at 30 mg daily, and ophthalmopathy patients received high-dose intravenous methylprednisolone. The paper reports TCR Vbeta CDR3 sequencing of about 140 peripheral blood samples: under 45 ophthalmopathy, 70 to 85 hyperthyroidism and around 17 progressor patients.

A patient counted as having stable Graves' hyperthyroidism if no progression to ophthalmopathy occurred over 18 months of follow-up. Hyperthyroidism patients were aged 18 to 65 years and newly diagnosed, with disease duration of less than 2 months. Any patient with an uncontrolled infection, another autoimmune disease, pregnancy or lactation was excluded. Diagnoses were established on the basis of clinical symptoms, serum thyroxine and TRAb, thyroid ultrasound, and orbital computed tomography. Ficoll-Paque density gradient centrifugation was used to isolate PBMCs from 8 to 10 ml of fresh peripheral blood. Trizol reagent was used to extract total RNA, and RNA quality was then checked on an Agilent 2100 Bioanalyzer. Amplification of TCR beta CDR3 regions was carried out from RNA transcripts. The TCR CDR3 was subjected to a first round of RT-PCR using the HTBI primer set and the Qiagen OneStep RT-PCR kit. Libraries were constructed in a second round of multiplex PCR, after which size selection and purification were carried out. Libraries were sequenced paired-end with 100 bp reads on an Illumina HiSeq2000. The authors' pipeline ran thus. SOAPnuke was used to process the raw data, throwing out any read that contained adapters or uncalled bases, had a mean Phred below 15, or lacked an exact constant-primer or identifier match. COPE v1.2.5 was used to merge the high-quality paired reads, and each unique nucleotide sequence was defined as a clonotype. MiTCR v1.1 was used to align clonotypes to the IMGT TRBV, TRBD and TRBJ reference segments. The analysis was restricted to V-J combinations with a frequency above 0.0001, which together covered just over 99% of the repertoires. The TCS score was defined as F50 (clonal expansion) divided by E x V (chaos), with BLOSUM62-based TCRdist calculated between CDR3 peptides within each V-J. Welch's t-statistics and random forest reduced approximately 520 V-J features to about 12, which were used in a naive Bayes classifier (R e1071). The similarity between thyroid and blood repertoires was quantified using the Morisita-Horn index. TCRdb reanalyzed the raw reads on its own, using fastp at Q25 for trimming and MiXCR for clone calling, and kept in-frame beta chains. When rows share a CDR3 protein, they turn into one entry using the most common DNA and genes. These V and J calls derive from TCRdb rather than the authors' analysis. The sample has 800,000 or so distinct CDR3 sequences on record, over 35% of them singletons. The biggest ten clones account for approximately 8.7% of the sample.

The full study reports these points: Blood samples also contained most of the expanded thyroid clonotypes (frequency above 0.001), which suggests that blood repertoires may reflect thyroid immune responses. No statistical method was used to fix the sample size in advance, and group allocation was not hidden from the investigators. A 13 V-J signature model separated ophthalmopathy from stable hyperthyroidism, with approximately 87% sensitivity and roughly 81% specificity in cross-validation and 80%/75% in testing. In validation, the model predicted progression to ophthalmopathy a median of about 6.8 months before onset, with roughly 71% sensitivity and 72.22% specificity.

The CDR3, from cysteine to phenylalanine, totals 15 residues. The read is trimmed to its CDR3 DNA, 45 bases read in frame from base 1. Unmatched junction bases come to 7, with V trimmed by 1 base and J by 5 bases. CDR1 and CDR2, per the germline V gene (reference sequence), are SEHNR and FQNEAQ. The V gene is TRBV7-9 and the J gene is TRBJ2-7; 8 central bases correspond to TRBD1. The sequencing input was blood. This TCR derives from a man between 18 and 35 years old with Graves' hyperthyroidism. The encoded CDR3 is CASSLGRGRENEQYF. The sequenced DNA: TGTGCCAGCAGCTTAGGCAGGGGGCGCGAGAACGAGCAGTACTTC.